This T cell receptor (beta chain) stems from a study of T cell repertoires in cytomegalovirus infection (dated by TCRdb to 2018 to 2020). Turning to the overall study: Alongside well-studied HLA-B-restricted epitopes, the peptide stimulations were aimed at recently identified HLA-C-restricted CMV epitopes, whose presentation resists viral immunomodulation. Because public TCR beta signatures pointed to carriage of CMV infection together with the matching HLA type, the HLA type of each donor mattered for the analysis. Beyond this particular receptor, the publication reports: In both this cohort and an independent cohort of 352 donors, the cumulative frequency of public TCR beta family members distinguished carriers of CMV infection plus the relevant HLA type. The ex vivo response was dominated by HLA-C-restricted CMV-specific TCR beta clonotypes, and the single most frequent clonotype in two of eight donors was supplied by these HLA-C-restricted clonotypes.

The instrument was an Illumina HiSeq 1500. TCRdb reprocessed the public reads (quality trimming at Q25 with fastp, clone calling with MiXCR) and kept in-frame beta chains. Every distinct CDR3 protein forms one entry, paired with its most common genes and DNA. This sample gives about 890,000 distinct CDR3 sequences in total; 30% to 40% of them show up just once. The ten largest clones capture 13% of the sample. From the germline V gene (reference sequence), CDR1 is LGHDT and CDR2 is YNNKEL. V sheds 2 bases and J sheds 2 bases, leaving 13 bases between their ends. The CDR3 runs 16 residues from the cysteine to the phenylalanine. Just the 48-base CDR3 DNA is kept, in frame starting at base 1. The treatment or condition label, read with the paper, signifies: in vitro stimulation with specific CMV peptide epitopes to enrich CMV-specific T cells. This clonotype turned up a few times. It lacks a known antigen. It has no much larger one-base neighbor in the sample; base qualities were not kept.

Sequencing was performed on cultured CD8+ T cells from PBMCs, taken from culture after CMV antigen stimulation. This receptor was obtained from a human donor in good health (CMV status not recorded). Some clones in this sample may be carry-over from other donors' samples. The receptor chain draws on TRBV3-1 and TRBJ2-1; matching of 6 bases hints at TRBD1 as the D gene. The sequenced DNA is TGTGCCAGCAGCCAATACACGGACAGCCCCTACAATGAGCAGTTCTTC. Its translation reads: CASSQYTDSPYNEQFF.